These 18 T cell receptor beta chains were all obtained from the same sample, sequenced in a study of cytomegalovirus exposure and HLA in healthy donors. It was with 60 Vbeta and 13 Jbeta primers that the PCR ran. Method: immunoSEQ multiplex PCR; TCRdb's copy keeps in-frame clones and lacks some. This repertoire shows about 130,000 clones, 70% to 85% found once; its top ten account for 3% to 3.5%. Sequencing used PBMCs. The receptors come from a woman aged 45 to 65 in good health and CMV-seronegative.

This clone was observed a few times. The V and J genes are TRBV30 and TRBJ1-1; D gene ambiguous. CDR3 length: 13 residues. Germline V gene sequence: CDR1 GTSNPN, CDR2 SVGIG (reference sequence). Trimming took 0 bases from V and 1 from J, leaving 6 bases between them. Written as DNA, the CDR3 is TGTGCCTGGAGTGTAGCGGGGAACACTGAAGCTTTCTTT. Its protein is CAWSVAGNTEAFF. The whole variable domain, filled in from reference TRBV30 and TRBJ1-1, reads SQTIHQWPATLVQPVGSPLSLECTVEGTSNPNLYWYRQAAGRGLQLLFYSVGIGQISSEVPQNLSASRPQDRQFILSSKKLLLSDSGFYLCAWSVAGNTEAFFGQGTRLTVV.

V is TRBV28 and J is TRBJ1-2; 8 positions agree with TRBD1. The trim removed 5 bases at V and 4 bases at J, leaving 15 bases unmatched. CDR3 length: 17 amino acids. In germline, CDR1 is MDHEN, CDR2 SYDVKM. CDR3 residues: CASSLGQAAVVGYGYTF. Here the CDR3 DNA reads TGTGCCAGCAGTCTGGGACAGGCCGCCGTTGTGGGCTATGGCTACACCTTC.

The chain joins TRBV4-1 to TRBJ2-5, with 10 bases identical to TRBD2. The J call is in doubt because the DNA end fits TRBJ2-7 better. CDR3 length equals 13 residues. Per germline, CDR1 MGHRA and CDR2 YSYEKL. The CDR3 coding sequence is TGCGCCAGCAGCCCAGCGGGAGGGTACGAGCAGTACTTC. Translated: CASSPAGGYEQYF.

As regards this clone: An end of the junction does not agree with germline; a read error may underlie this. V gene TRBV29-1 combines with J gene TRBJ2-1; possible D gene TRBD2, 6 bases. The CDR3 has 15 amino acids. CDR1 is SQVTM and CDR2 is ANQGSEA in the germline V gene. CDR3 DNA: TGCAGCGTTGAAAATCGAGCGGCGGGGAAGGGTGAGCGGTTCTTC. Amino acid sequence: CSVENRAAGKGERFF.

Written as DNA, the CDR3 is TGTGCCAGCTCACCATCCTCAGCGGGGAGCTCCTACAATGAGCAGTTCTTC. Its protein is CASSPSSAGSSYNEQFF. This chain joins TRBV18 and TRBJ2-1; 7 nucleotides agree with TRBD2. V was clipped by 2 bases and J by 0 bases; unmatched bases: 7. Per the germline V gene, CDR1 is KGHSH and CDR2 is LQKENI. The CDR3 has 17 amino acids. The full variable domain, its missing parts supplied by reference TRBV18 and TRBJ2-1, is NAGVMQNPRHLVRRRGQEARLRCSPMKGHSHVYWYRQLPEEGLKFMVYLQKENIIDESGMPKERFSAEFPKEGPSILRIQQVVRGDSAAYFCASSPSSAGSSYNEQFFGPGTRLTVL.

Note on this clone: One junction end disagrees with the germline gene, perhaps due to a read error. The CDR3 nucleotides read TGTTCCAGCAGCGGCGGGACAGTTGAAGCTTTCTTT. Translation: CSSSGGTVEAFF. J is TRBJ1-1 and V is TRBV7-9, with 7 bases aligning to TRBD1. The CDR3 spans 12 residues. The germline V gene encodes CDR1 SEHNR and CDR2 FQNEAQ (reference sequence).

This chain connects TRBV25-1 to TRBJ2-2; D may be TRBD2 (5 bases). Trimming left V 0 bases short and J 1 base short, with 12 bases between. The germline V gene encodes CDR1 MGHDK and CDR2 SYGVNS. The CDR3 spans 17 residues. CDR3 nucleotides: TGTGCCAGCAGTGAATATTTTATTCGGGGGAACACCGGGGAGCTGTTTTTT. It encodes CASSEYFIRGNTGELFF.

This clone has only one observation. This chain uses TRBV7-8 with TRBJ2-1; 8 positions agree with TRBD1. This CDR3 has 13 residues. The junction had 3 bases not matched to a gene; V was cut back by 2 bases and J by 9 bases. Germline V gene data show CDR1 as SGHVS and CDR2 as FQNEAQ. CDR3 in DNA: TGTGCCAGCAGCTTACACAGGGGGGCTGAGCAGTTCTTC. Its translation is CASSLHRGAEQFF.

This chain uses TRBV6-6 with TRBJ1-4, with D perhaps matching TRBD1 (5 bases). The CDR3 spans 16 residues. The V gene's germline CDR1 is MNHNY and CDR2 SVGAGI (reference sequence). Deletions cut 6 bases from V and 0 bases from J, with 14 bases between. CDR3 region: CASSDQGLATNEKLFF. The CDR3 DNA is TGTGCCAGCAGCGACCAGGGTTTAGCAACTAATGAAAAACTGTTTTTT.

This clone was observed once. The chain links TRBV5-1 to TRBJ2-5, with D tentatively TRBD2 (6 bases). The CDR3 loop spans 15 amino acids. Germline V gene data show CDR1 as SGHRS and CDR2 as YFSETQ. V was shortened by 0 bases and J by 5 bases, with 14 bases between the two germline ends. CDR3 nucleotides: TGCGCCAGCAGCTTGGGCGGAGGGGCCGGGGAGACCCAGTACTTC. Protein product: CASSLGGGAGETQYF.

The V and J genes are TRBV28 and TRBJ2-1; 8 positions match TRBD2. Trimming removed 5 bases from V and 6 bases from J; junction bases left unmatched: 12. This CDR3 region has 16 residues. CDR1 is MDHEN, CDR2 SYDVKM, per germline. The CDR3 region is CASSSLAGWGSNEQFF. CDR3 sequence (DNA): TGTGCCAGCAGTAGCTTAGCGGGATGGGGGTCCAATGAGCAGTTCTTC.

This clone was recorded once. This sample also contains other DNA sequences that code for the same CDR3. CDR3 in DNA: TGTGCTAGTGGTTTGTCCCCACTTGAAGCTTTCTTT. It yields the protein CASGLSPLEAFF. The rearrangement uses TRBV12-5 and TRBJ1-1, with D unclear. The V and J ends lost 2 bases and 7 bases respectively, with 8 bases between them. The CDR3 runs to 12 residues. Germline lookup yields CDR1 LGHNT and CDR2 FRNRAP. Together with reference TRBV12-5 and TRBJ1-1, the CDR3 gives the full variable domain: DARVTQTPRHKVTEMGQEVTMRCQPILGHNTVFWYRQTMMQGLELLAYFRNRAPLDDSGMPKDRFSAEMPDATLATLKIQPSEPRDSAVYFCASGLSPLEAFFGQGTRLTVV.

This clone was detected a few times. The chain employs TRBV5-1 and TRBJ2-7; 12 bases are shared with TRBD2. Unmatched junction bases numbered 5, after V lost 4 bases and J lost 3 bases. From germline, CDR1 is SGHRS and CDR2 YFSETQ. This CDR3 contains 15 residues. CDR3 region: CASSITSGRIYEQYF. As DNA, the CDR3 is TGCGCCAGCAGCATCACTAGCGGGAGGATCTACGAGCAGTACTTC.

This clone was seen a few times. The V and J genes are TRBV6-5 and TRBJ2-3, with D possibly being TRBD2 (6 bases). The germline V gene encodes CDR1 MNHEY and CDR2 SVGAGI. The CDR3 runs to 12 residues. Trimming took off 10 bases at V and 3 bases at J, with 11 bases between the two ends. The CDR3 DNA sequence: TGTGCCACCGGGAGTAGGACAGATACGCAGTATTTT. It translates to CATGSRTDTQYF.

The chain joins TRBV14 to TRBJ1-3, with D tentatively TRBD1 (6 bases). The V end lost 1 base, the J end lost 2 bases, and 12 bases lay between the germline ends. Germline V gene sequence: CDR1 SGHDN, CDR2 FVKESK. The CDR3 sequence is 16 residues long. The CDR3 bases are TGTGCCAGCAGCCAAGTCAGGGGTCTTCCTGGAAACACCATATATTTT. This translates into CASSQVRGLPGNTIYF.

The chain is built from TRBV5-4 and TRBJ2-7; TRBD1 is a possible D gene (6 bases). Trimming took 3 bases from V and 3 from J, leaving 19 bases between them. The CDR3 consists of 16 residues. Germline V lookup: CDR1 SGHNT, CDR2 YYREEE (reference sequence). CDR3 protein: CASSYRPRDTVYEQYF. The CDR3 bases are TGTGCCAGCAGCTACAGACCCCGGGACACGGTCTACGAGCAGTACTTC.

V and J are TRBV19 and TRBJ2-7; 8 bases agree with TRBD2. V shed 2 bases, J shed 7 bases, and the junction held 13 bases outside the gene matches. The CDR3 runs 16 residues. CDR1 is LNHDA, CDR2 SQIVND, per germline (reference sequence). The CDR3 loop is CASSINSVSGSDEQYF. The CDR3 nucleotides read TGTGCCAGTAGTATAAATTCGGTAAGCGGGAGCGATGAGCAGTACTTC.

The CDR3 DNA follows: TGTGCCAGCAGTTTGGCGGGAGGTTCGACTAACGAGCAGTACTTC. It codes for CASSLAGGSTNEQYF. The rearrangement uses TRBV28 and TRBJ2-5; 8 bases agree with TRBD2. The better agreement between TRBJ2-7 and the DNA end casts doubt on the J call. Germline values: CDR1 MDHEN, CDR2 SYDVKM. The CDR3 runs 15 residues.